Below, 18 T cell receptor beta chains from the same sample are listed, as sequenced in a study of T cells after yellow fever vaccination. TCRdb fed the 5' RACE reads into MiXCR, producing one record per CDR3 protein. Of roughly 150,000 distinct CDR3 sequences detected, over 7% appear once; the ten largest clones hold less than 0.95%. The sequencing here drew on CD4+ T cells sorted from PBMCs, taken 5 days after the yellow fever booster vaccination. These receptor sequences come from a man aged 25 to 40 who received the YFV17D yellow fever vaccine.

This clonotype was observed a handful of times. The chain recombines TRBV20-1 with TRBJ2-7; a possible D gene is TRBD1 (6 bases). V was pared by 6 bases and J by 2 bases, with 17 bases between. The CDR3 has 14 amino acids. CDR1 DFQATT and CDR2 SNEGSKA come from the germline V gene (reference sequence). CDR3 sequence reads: CSAKAGTLTYEQYF. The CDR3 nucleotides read TGCAGTGCAAAAGCCGGGACACTTACCTACGAGCAGTACTTC.

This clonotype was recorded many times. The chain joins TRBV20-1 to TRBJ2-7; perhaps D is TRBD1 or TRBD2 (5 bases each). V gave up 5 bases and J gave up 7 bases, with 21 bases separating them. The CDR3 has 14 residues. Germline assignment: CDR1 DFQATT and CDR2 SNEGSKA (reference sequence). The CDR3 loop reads CSAGGSRTSFEQYF. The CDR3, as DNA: TGCAGTGCTGGGGGATCAAGGACCAGTTTTGAGCAGTACTTC.

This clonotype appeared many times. CDR3 bases: TGTGCCAGCAGTTTTTTCACCACCAGGGGCCGGGGAGAGCAGTACTTC. It yields the protein CASSFFTTRGRGEQYF. The chain carries TRBV7-9 and TRBJ2-7; tentative D call: TRBD1 (6 bases). CDR3 size: 16 residues. The ends were cut back, 6 bases at V and 7 bases at J, with 25 bases in the middle. Germline lookup yields CDR1 SEHNR and CDR2 FQNEAQ (reference sequence). The full variable domain, rest sourced from reference TRBV7-9 and TRBJ2-7, is DTGVSQNPRHKITKRGQNVTFRCDPISEHNRLYWYRQTLGQGPEFLTYFQNEAQLEKSRLLSDRFSAERPKGSFSTLEIQRTEQGDSAMYLCASSFFTTRGRGEQYFGPGTRLTVT.

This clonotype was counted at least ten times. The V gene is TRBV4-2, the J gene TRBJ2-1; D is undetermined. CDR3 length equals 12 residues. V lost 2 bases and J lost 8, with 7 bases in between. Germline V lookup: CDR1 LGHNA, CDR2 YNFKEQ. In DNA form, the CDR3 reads TGTGCCAGCAGCCAACGTTCGGATGAGCAGTTCTTC. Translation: CASSQRSDEQFF.

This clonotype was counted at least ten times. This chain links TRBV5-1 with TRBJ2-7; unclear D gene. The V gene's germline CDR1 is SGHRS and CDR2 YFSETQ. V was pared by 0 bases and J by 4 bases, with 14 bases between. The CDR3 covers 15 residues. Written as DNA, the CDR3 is TGCGCCAGCAGCTTGGAGTCAGGCCACCGATACGAGCAGTACTTC. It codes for CASSLESGHRYEQYF.

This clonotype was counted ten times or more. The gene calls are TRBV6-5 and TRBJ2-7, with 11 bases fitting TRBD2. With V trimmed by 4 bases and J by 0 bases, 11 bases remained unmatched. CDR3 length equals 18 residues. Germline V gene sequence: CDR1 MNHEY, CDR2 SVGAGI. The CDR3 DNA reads TGTGCCAGCAGTTCCCTAGCGGGAGGCCACTCAAGCTCCTACGAGCAGTACTTC. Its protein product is CASSSLAGGHSSSYEQYF.

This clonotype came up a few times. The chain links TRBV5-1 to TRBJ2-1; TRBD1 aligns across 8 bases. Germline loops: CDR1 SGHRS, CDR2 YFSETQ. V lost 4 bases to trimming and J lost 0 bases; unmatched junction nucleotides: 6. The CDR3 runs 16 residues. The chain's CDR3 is CASSQQGVSSYNEQFF. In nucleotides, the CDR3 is TGCGCCAGCAGCCAACAGGGGGTTAGCTCCTACAATGAGCAGTTCTTC. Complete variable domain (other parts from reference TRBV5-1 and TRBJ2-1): KAGVTQTPRYLIKTRGQQVTLSCSPISGHRSVSWYQQTPGQGLQFLFEYFSETQRNKGNFPGRFSGRQFSNSRSEMNVSTLELGDSALYLCASSQQGVSSYNEQFFGPGTRLTVL.

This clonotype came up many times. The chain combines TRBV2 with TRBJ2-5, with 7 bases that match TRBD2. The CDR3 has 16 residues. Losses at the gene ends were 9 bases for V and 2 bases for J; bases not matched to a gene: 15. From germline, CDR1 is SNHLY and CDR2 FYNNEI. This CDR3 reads CARGSVGRKIQETQYF. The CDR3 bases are TGTGCCAGGGGTTCAGTCGGGAGGAAGATTCAAGAGACCCAGTACTTC.

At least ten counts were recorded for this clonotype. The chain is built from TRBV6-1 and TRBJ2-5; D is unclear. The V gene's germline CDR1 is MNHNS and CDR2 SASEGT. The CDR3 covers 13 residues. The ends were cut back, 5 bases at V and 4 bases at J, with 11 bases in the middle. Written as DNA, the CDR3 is TGTGCCAGCAGTCAAGGACGGCGAGAGACCCAGTACTTC. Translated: CASSQGRRETQYF.

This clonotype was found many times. Written as DNA, the CDR3 is TGCAGTGCTCCCGATAGCGGTCCCAATACGCAGTATTTT. Translation gives CSAPDSGPNTQYF. The J gene is TRBJ2-3, the V gene TRBV20-1; tentative D call: TRBD2 (6 bases). The CDR3 extends over 13 amino acids. Germline CDR1 is DFQATT and CDR2 is SNEGSKA (reference sequence). Trimming stripped 5 bases from V and 7 bases from J, with 16 bases between.

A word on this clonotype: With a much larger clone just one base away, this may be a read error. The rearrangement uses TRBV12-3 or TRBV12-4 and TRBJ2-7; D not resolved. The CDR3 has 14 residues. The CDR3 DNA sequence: TGTGCCTGCAGCAGCCCCCCAGGCTCCTACGAGCAGTACTTC. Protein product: CACSSPPGSYEQYF.

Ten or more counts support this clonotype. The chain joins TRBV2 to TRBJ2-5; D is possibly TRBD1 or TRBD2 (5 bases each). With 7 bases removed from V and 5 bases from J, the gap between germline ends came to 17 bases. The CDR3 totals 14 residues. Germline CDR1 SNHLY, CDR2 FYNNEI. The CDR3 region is CASTGTSRRETQYF. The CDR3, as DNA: TGTGCCAGCACAGGGACCTCCCGGAGGGAGACCCAGTACTTC.

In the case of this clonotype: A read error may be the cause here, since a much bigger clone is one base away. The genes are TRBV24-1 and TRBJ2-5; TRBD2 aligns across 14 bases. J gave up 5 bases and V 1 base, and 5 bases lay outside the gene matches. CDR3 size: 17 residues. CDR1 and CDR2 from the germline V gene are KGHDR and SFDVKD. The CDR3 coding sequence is TGTGCCACCAGTGATTTCCGGACTAGCGGGAGGAGTGAGACCCAGTACTTC. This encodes CATSDFRTSGRSETQYF.

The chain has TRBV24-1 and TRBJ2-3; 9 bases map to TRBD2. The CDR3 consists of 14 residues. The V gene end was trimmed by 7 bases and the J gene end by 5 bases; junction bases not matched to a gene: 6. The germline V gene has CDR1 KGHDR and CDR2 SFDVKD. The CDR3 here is CATSEGTSQDTQYF. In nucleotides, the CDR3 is TGTGCCACCAGCGAAGGGACTAGCCAAGATACGCAGTATTTT.

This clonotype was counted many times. The CDR3, as DNA: TGCAGTGCTACCCCGGGACAGGGCCCCAATGAGCAGTTCTTC. Amino acids: CSATPGQGPNEQFF. The J gene is TRBJ2-1, the V gene TRBV20-1; 9 bases map to TRBD1. The CDR3 consists of 14 residues. Germline V lookup: CDR1 DFQATT, CDR2 SNEGSKA (reference sequence). Unmatched junction bases numbered 7, after V lost 4 bases and J lost 6 bases.

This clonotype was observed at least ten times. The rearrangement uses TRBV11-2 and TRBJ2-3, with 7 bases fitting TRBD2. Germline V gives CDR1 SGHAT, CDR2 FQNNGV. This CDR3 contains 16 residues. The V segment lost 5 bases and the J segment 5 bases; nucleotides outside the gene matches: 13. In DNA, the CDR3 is TGTGCCAGCAGCCCGAACCCGGGGCCGGGAGGAGATACGCAGTATTTT. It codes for CASSPNPGPGGDTQYF.

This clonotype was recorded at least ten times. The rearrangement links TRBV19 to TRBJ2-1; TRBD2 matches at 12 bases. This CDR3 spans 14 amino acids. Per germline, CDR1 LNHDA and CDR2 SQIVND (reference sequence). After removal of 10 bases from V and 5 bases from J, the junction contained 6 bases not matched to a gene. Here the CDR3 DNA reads TGTGCCACCCTCCGACTAGCGGGAGACAATGAGCAGTTCTTC. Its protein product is CATLRLAGDNEQFF.

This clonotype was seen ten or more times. The CDR3 nucleotides are TGTGCCAGCAGTGAATCATCAAGGAACCCGCGGGACAGGGCCTTCTATGGCTACACCTTC. Translating it yields CASSESSRNPRDRAFYGYTF. This chain connects TRBV2 to TRBJ1-2; 9 nucleotides agree with TRBD1. Germline V gives CDR1 SNHLY, CDR2 FYNNEI. The V gene end was trimmed by 2 bases and the J gene end by 4 bases; junction bases not matched to a gene: 20. This CDR3 is 20 amino acids long.